The rows below give T cell receptor beta chains drawn from one sample of a study of T-cell reconstitution after alpha-beta-depleted transplantation in children. One entry per CDR3 protein results from TCRdb running MiXCR on the PCR reads. The table shows more than 400,000 distinct CDR3 sequences, with over 9.5% occurring only once. The sample consisted of PBMCs, mostly from graft donor cells, taken 180 days after TCRalphabeta/CD19-depleted stem cell transplant. The receptors were gathered from a female patient aged 2-15 years who had a stem cell transplant for aplastic anemia, so the T cells may come from the graft donor. The CDR3 runs from the conserved cysteine through the conserved F or W. Size tells how often a clone was seen (once, few, many) or the class of an expanded clone, and some rows leave it out.

clone size: few; J gene: TRBJ2-7; V gene: TRBV9; CDR3 protein: CASSPPEGLASEQYF
clone size: few; J gene: TRBJ1-1; V gene: TRBV30; CDR3 protein: CAWSVLGSGNTEAFF
clone size: few; J gene: TRBJ1-5; V gene: TRBV28; CDR3 protein: CASSHDRVYSNQPQHF
clone size: few; J gene: TRBJ2-1; V gene: TRBV12-3/TRBV12-4; CDR3 protein: CASSLGGAGGNEQFF
clone size: many; J gene: TRBJ1-4; V gene: TRBV7-2; CDR3 protein: CASGLTGRVNEKLFF
clone size: .; J gene: TRBJ1-1; V gene: TRBV21-1; CDR3 protein: CASSKVRGRKSTEAFF
clone size: .; J gene: TRBJ2-3; V gene: TRBV11-3; CDR3 protein: CASSLVLRDTQYF
clone size: .; J gene: TRBJ1-5; V gene: TRBV12-3/TRBV12-4; CDR3 protein: CASTEGGAGNQPQHF
clone size: .; J gene: TRBJ2-4; V gene: TRBV7-9; CDR3 protein: CASGISGRNIQYF
clone size: few; J gene: TRBJ2-6; V gene: TRBV25-1; CDR3 protein: CASSEQNAGANVLTF
clone size: few; J gene: TRBJ2-1; V gene: TRBV20-1; CDR3 protein: CSARVRGSGNEQFF
clone size: few; J gene: TRBJ1-2; V gene: TRBV12-3/TRBV12-4; CDR3 protein: CASSRNHGYTF
clone size: few; J gene: TRBJ2-1; V gene: TRBV10-3; CDR3 protein: CAISDVLGSTESSYNEQFF
clone size: few; J gene: TRBJ2-7; V gene: TRBV6-5; CDR3 protein: CASSYPRWGAVEQYF
clone size: .; J gene: TRBJ2-5; V gene: TRBV5-1; CDR3 protein: CASTSGETQYF
clone size: few; J gene: TRBJ1-1; V gene: TRBV7-2; CDR3 protein: CASSPPPENTEAFF
clone size: few; J gene: TRBJ1-5; V gene: TRBV6-2/TRBV6-3; CDR3 protein: CASSLLDPNQPQHF
clone size: few; J gene: TRBJ2-6; V gene: TRBV21-1; CDR3 protein: CASSRLQGFQSGANVLTF
clone size: .; J gene: TRBJ2-4; V gene: TRBV7-9; CDR3 protein: CASSLAYQPVAKNIQYF
clone size: few; J gene: TRBJ2-5; V gene: TRBV12-3/TRBV12-4; CDR3 protein: CASSLAVGGSGTQYF
clone size: few; J gene: TRBJ1-2; V gene: TRBV20-1; CDR3 protein: CSARRGSSYGGYTF
clone size: many; J gene: TRBJ2-2; V gene: TRBV15; CDR3 protein: CATSGGLNTGELFF
clone size: .; J gene: TRBJ2-6; V gene: TRBV3-1; CDR3 protein: CASRPRLAGGSGANVLTF
clone size: many; J gene: TRBJ1-2; V gene: TRBV29-1; CDR3 protein: CSVADKDGYTF
clone size: few; J gene: TRBJ1-6; V gene: TRBV30; CDR3 protein: CAWSTGTGAQPLHF
clone size: few; J gene: TRBJ2-1; V gene: TRBV20-1; CDR3 protein: CRGLVAGSHEQFF
clone size: .; J gene: TRBJ2-1; V gene: TRBV7-3; CDR3 protein: CASSRRGGEQFF
clone size: .; J gene: TRBJ2-4; V gene: TRBV28; CDR3 protein: CASSTPQPAKNIQYF
clone size: few; J gene: TRBJ1-1; V gene: TRBV7-2; CDR3 protein: CASSLADRGRNEAFF
clone size: .; J gene: TRBJ2-1; V gene: TRBV19; CDR3 protein: CASADSPYNEQFF
clone size: many; J gene: TRBJ2-7; V gene: TRBV20-1; CDR3 protein: CSASDRGLPYEQYF
clone size: .; J gene: TRBJ1-3; V gene: TRBV27; CDR3 protein: CASSLRHGDTIYF
clone size: few; J gene: TRBJ2-2; V gene: TRBV4-1; CDR3 protein: CASSQETVFTNTGELFF
clone size: many; J gene: TRBJ2-3; V gene: TRBV20-1; CDR3 protein: CSARDRFSGRRATQYF
clone size: .; J gene: TRBJ2-7; V gene: TRBV29-1; CDR3 protein: CSVERLFPYEQYF
clone size: few; J gene: TRBJ2-5; V gene: TRBV24-1; CDR3 protein: CATSDVTGRGGETQYF
clone size: .; J gene: TRBJ1-1; V gene: TRBV19; CDR3 protein: CASSIPGDRSNTEAFF
clone size: many; J gene: TRBJ2-5; V gene: TRBV12-3/TRBV12-4; CDR3 protein: CASSLTFQETQYF
clone size: few; J gene: TRBJ1-1; V gene: TRBV12-3/TRBV12-4; CDR3 protein: CASSLSAPSNTEAFF
clone size: once; J gene: TRBJ2-3; V gene: TRBV15; CDR3 protein: CATSRSPSGRDTQYF
clone size: many; J gene: TRBJ1-5; V gene: TRBV12-3/TRBV12-4; CDR3 protein: CASSSRAGGSDQPQHF
clone size: few; J gene: TRBJ1-1; V gene: TRBV5-1; CDR3 protein: CASSWVVATEAFF
clone size: .; J gene: TRBJ2-1; V gene: TRBV13; CDR3 protein: CASSWSGDEQFF
clone size: many; J gene: TRBJ2-1; V gene: TRBV7-8; CDR3 protein: CASSFAGTGGRSGYNEQFF
clone size: .; J gene: TRBJ2-4; V gene: TRBV5-1; CDR3 protein: CASSLGGGGGDIQYF